Below, 21 T cell receptor beta chains from the same sample are listed, as sequenced in a study of blood T cell repertoires in COVID-19. The assay was immunoSEQ multiplex PCR, and TCRdb's table has in-frame clones only and misses some. The table includes hundreds of thousands of clones, 70% to 90% detected once. The sequenced sample was peripheral blood. The source is a man between 18 and 29 years old with COVID-19, enrolled during active disease.

J is TRBJ2-7 and V is TRBV30; tentative D call: TRBD1 (5 bases). The V end lost 2 bases, the J end lost 3 bases, and 11 bases lay between the germline ends. The CDR3 length is 13 residues. Germline-derived CDR1 and CDR2 are GTSNPN and SVGIG (reference sequence). The CDR3 spells CAWSRGNGYEQYF. CDR3 DNA: TGTGCCTGGAGTAGGGGTAACGGCTACGAGCAGTACTTC.

The chain has TRBV28 and TRBJ2-5, with TRBD1 matching 9 bases. The CDR3 sequence is 15 residues long. CDR1 and CDR2 (germline): MDHEN, SYDVKM. After removal of 5 bases from V and 2 bases from J, the junction contained 6 bases not matched to a gene. CDR3 sequence: CASSPIDRGQETQYF. CDR3 in DNA: TGTGCCAGCAGTCCGATCGACAGGGGGCAAGAGACCCAGTACTTC.

The chain uses TRBV10-2 and TRBJ2-5; tentatively, D is TRBD1 (6 bases). This CDR3 comprises 14 residues. V was trimmed by 6 bases and J by 4 bases, leaving 15 bases between them. The germline V gene encodes CDR1 WSHSY and CDR2 SAAADI. CDR3 nucleotides: TGCGCCAGCAGGGATACAGGGAAGGGAGAGACCCAGTACTTC. Protein: CASRDTGKGETQYF.

V is TRBV9 and J is TRBJ2-5; TRBD2 might be the D (5 bases). Trimming removed 3 bases at V and 5 bases at J, with 17 bases between. Germline V CDR1 and CDR2: SGDLS, YYNGEE. The length of the CDR3 is 15 residues. The CDR3 DNA is TGTGCCAGCAGCGCCTCTGGACTCCTCCGCGAGACCCAGTACTTC. Translating it yields CASSASGLLRETQYF.

The chain carries TRBV7-9 and TRBJ2-7; 9 nucleotides align to TRBD1. J lost 3 bases, V lost 3 bases, and 9 bases had no gene match. The CDR3 runs to 16 residues. Looked up from germline, CDR1 is SEHNR and CDR2 is FQNEAQ (reference sequence). CDR3 nucleotide sequence: TGTGCCAGCAGCTTCATGGACAGGGGTCGTAGCTACGAGCAGTACTTC. The encoded protein is CASSFMDRGRSYEQYF.

Written as DNA, the CDR3 is TGTGCCAGCGCCGGGGTCCAAGAGACCCAGTACTTC. This gives the protein CASAGVQETQYF. The rearrangement uses TRBV6-6 and TRBJ2-5; D may be TRBD2 (5 bases). Germline assignment: CDR1 MNHNY and CDR2 SVGAGI (reference sequence). V was clipped by 8 bases and J by 1 base, with 8 bases between them. This CDR3 has 12 amino acids.

This chain joins TRBV5-4 and TRBJ1-2; possibly TRBD1 for D (5 bases). V lost 4 bases to trimming and J lost 3 bases, with 10 bases between them. From germline, CDR1 is SGHNT and CDR2 YYREEE (reference sequence). CDR3 length equals 13 residues. CDR3 region: CASSIQEYYGYTF. The CDR3 coding sequence is TGTGCCAGCAGCATACAGGAGTACTATGGCTACACCTTC.

This clone was picked up one time. The J gene is TRBJ1-3, the V gene TRBV10-2; TRBD1 matches 9 bases. Losses at the gene ends were 6 bases for V and 2 bases for J; bases not matched to a gene: 5. There are 15 residues in the CDR3. The germline V gene encodes CDR1 WSHSY and CDR2 SAAADI. CDR3: CASSGTGQTGNTIYF. In DNA, the CDR3 is TGCGCCAGCAGCGGGACAGGGCAGACTGGAAACACCATATATTTT.

The CDR3 loop reads CASSTWTGNTEAFF. CDR3 sequence (DNA): TGTGCCAGCAGCACTTGGACAGGGAACACTGAAGCTTTCTTT. V and J are TRBV5-4 and TRBJ1-1, with 7 positions matching TRBD1. V shed 4 bases and J 1 base; nucleotides not matched to a gene: 4. This CDR3 is 14 amino acids long. Germline CDR1 is SGHNT and CDR2 is YYREEE (reference sequence).

The chain has TRBV5-6 and TRBJ2-3; no reliable D call. The CDR3 contains 16 residues. V dropped 4 bases and J dropped 0 bases, with 15 bases sitting between them. Per the germline V gene, CDR1 is SGHDT and CDR2 is YYEEEE. CDR3 sequence (DNA): TGTGCCAGCAGCGAACCATACAAGAAAAGCACAGATACGCAGTATTTT. It specifies CASSEPYKKSTDTQYF. Full variable domain (missing parts from reference TRBV5-6 and TRBJ2-3): DAGVTQSPTHLIKTRGQQVTLRCSPKSGHDTVSWYQQALGQGPQFIFQYYEEEERQRGNFPDRFSGHQFPNYSSELNVNALLLGDSALYLCASSEPYKKSTDTQYFGPGTRLTVL.

This chain links TRBV19 with TRBJ1-5, with 9 nucleotides matching TRBD1. Germline V CDR1 and CDR2: LNHDA, SQIVND (reference sequence). Trimming removed 5 bases from V and 7 bases from J; junction bases left unmatched: 6. This CDR3 is built from 14 residues. CDR3 residues: CASSRGQGLQPQHF. CDR3 DNA: TGTGCCAGTAGTCGGGGACAGGGTTTGCAGCCCCAGCATTTT.

The chain combines TRBV3-1 (or the pseudogene TRBV3-2) with TRBJ2-1, with D perhaps matching TRBD2 (6 bases). The CDR3 is 15 residues long. The V and J ends lost 2 bases and 4 bases respectively, with 12 bases between them. CDR1 and CDR2 (germline): LGHDT, YNNKEL (reference sequence). CDR3 sequence reads: CASSQMSSAYNEQFF. The CDR3 DNA is TGTGCCAGCAGCCAAATGTCTAGCGCATACAATGAGCAGTTCTTC.

The chain employs TRBV11-3 and TRBJ2-5, with a weak D call TRBD2 (5 bases). Germline values: CDR1 SGHNT, CDR2 YENEEA. The CDR3 length is 15 residues. V was clipped by 1 base and J by 4 bases, with 13 bases between them. CDR3 loop: CASSLAGLGGETQYF. CDR3 bases: TGTGCCAGCAGCTTAGCCGGACTGGGCGGAGAGACCCAGTACTTC.

V usage is TRBV5-1 and J usage is TRBJ2-3; TRBD2 matches at 13 bases. Germline-derived CDR1 and CDR2 are SGHRS and YFSETQ. The CDR3 is 17 amino acids. With 0 bases clipped from V and 4 bases from J, the junction kept 5 bases outside the gene matches. The CDR3 loop reads CASSLGTSGSTADTQYF. The CDR3, as DNA: TGCGCCAGCAGCTTGGGGACTAGCGGGAGTACGGCAGATACGCAGTATTTT.

V is TRBV11-3 and J is TRBJ1-1, with 7 nucleotides matching TRBD1. This CDR3 has 13 residues. J was trimmed by 3 bases and V by 2 bases; bases with no gene match: 0. The germline V gene has CDR1 SGHNT and CDR2 YENEEA. The CDR3 DNA follows: TGTGCCAGCAGCTTACAGGGGGACACTGAAGCTTTCTTT. Translation gives CASSLQGDTEAFF.

This chain connects TRBV4-1 to TRBJ1-6; 7 bases map to TRBD1. The CDR3 extends over 17 amino acids. V lost 0 bases and J lost 3; bases outside the gene matches: 5. Germline values: CDR1 MGHRA, CDR2 YSYEKL. DNA for the CDR3: TGCGCCAGCAGCCAAGATTACCCAGGGGGCTATAATTCACCCCTCCACTTT. Translated, it gives CASSQDYPGGYNSPLHF.

The V gene is TRBV5-1, the J gene TRBJ2-7, with 13 bases matching TRBD2. With V trimmed by 4 bases and J by 3 bases, 4 bases remained unmatched. Germline lookup yields CDR1 SGHRS and CDR2 YFSETQ. The CDR3 contains 15 residues. In nucleotides, the CDR3 is TGCGCCAGCAGCCGGACTAGCGGGAGTAACTACGAGCAGTACTTC. This sequence encodes CASSRTSGSNYEQYF.

The V gene is TRBV6-5, the J gene TRBJ2-7; TRBD1 aligns across 10 bases. This CDR3 region has 15 residues. V dropped 6 bases and J dropped 4; count of bases not matched to a gene: 9. Looked up from germline, CDR1 is MNHEY and CDR2 is SVGAGI. CDR3 bases: TGTGCCAGCAGCTCCCCGGACAGGGGGAGTTACGAGCAGTACTTC. This sequence encodes CASSSPDRGSYEQYF.

The V and J genes are TRBV13 and TRBJ1-2, with 9 bases fitting TRBD1. CDR1 PRHDT and CDR2 FYEKMQ come from the germline V gene (reference sequence). The CDR3 extends over 15 amino acids. The V segment lost 5 bases and the J segment 5 bases; nucleotides outside the gene matches: 9. The CDR3: CASSTRDRGIYGYTF. The CDR3 DNA follows: TGTGCCAGCAGCACACGAGACAGGGGGATTTATGGCTACACCTTC.

In DNA form, the CDR3 reads TGTGCCAGCAGCGCAACTAATACAGGGCCTCATAATCAGCCCCAGCATTTT. Residues: CASSATNTGPHNQPQHF. V and J are TRBV7-2 and TRBJ1-5; TRBD1 is a possible D gene (6 bases). The CDR3 runs 17 residues. The germline V and J ends were trimmed by 5 bases and 4 bases, with 21 bases remaining between them. Germline-derived CDR1 and CDR2 are SGHTA and FQGNSA.

The chain combines TRBV19 with TRBJ2-7, with 11 bases aligning to TRBD1. With V trimmed by 4 bases and J by 5 bases, 7 bases remained unmatched. There are 15 residues in the CDR3. CDR1 LNHDA and CDR2 SQIVND come from the germline V gene (reference sequence). CDR3 nucleotide sequence: TGTGCCAGTAGTACGGGACAGGGGGGCTACAACGAGCAGTACTTC. Its protein product is CASSTGQGGYNEQYF.